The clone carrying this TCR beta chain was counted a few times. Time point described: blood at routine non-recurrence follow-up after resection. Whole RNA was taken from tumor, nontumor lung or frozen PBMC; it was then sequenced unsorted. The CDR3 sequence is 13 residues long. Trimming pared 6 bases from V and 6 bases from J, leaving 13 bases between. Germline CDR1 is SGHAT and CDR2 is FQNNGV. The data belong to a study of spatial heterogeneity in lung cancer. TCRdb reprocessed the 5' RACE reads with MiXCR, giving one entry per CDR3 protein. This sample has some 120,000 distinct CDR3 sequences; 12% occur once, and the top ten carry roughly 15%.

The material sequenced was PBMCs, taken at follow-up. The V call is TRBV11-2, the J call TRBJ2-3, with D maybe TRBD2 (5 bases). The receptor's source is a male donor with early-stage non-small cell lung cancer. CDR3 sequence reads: CASRQTTADTQYF. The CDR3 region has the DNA TGTGCCAGCAGGCAGACTACCGCTGATACGCAGTATTTT.